The 10 T cell receptor beta chains below were found in one sample sequenced in a study of regulatory T cells in long-lasting Graves disease. Time point specified: newly diagnosed GD, antithyroid drugs for less than 3 months. Preparation of the TCR library used RNA extracted from PBMCs. The TCR beta library used iRepertoire HTBI primers with Arm-PCR amplification of CDR3. TCRdb redid the calling of the multiplex PCR reads with MiXCR, one entry per CDR3 protein. The table shows 300,000 to 400,000 distinct CDR3 sequences, with approximately 15% occurring only once. These same data were also listed under a study on T cells in Graves' hyperthyroidism and ophthalmopathy.

Source: peripheral blood mononuclear cells (PBMCs), taken at new diagnosis, from a patient treated with antithyroid drugs. The receptors were sampled from a man aged 40-55 years with Graves disease.

V and J are TRBV15 and TRBJ2-7; D is unresolved. With 3 bases removed from V and 3 bases from J, the gap between germline ends came to 18 bases. CDR3 length: 16 residues. Germline loops: CDR1 LNHNV, CDR2 YYDKDF (reference sequence). The CDR3 protein is CATSRAASRGIYEQYF. The CDR3 DNA follows: TGTGCCACCAGCAGGGCAGCCAGCCGAGGAATCTACGAGCAGTACTTC.

The CDR3 bases are TGCGCCAGCAGCTTGGCTATTAGCGGCGGAGCAGATACGCAGTATTTT. It yields the protein CASSLAISGGADTQYF. The V and J genes are TRBV5-1 and TRBJ2-3, with D perhaps TRBD2 (6 bases). The germline V gene has CDR1 SGHRS and CDR2 YFSETQ. There are 16 residues in the CDR3. V dropped 0 bases and J dropped 4 bases, with 15 bases sitting between them.

This clonotype was detected ten times or more. The chain links TRBV18 to TRBJ2-7; 9 bases line up with TRBD2. V lost 2 bases and J lost 11; bases outside the gene matches: 10. CDR1 is KGHSH and CDR2 is LQKENI in the germline V gene. This CDR3 spans 14 amino acids. The CDR3 coding sequence is TGTGCCAGCTCACCATCGGGTAGCGGGGGAACTGAGTACTTC. Protein product: CASSPSGSGGTEYF.

The rearrangement joins TRBV6-4 to TRBJ2-2; D is unclear. This CDR3 has 14 residues. CDR1 MRHNA and CDR2 SNTAGT come from the germline V gene. V lost 0 bases to trimming and J lost 5 bases, with 7 bases between them. CDR3 coding DNA: TGTGCCAGCAGTGACTCGGAGTCTACCGGGGAGCTGTTTTTT. This translates into CASSDSESTGELFF.

This clonotype was found many times. The gene calls are TRBV18 and TRBJ2-5; 7 nucleotides match TRBD1. V lost 3 bases and J lost 4; bases outside the gene matches: 8. The germline V gene encodes CDR1 KGHSH and CDR2 LQKENI. This CDR3 comprises 15 residues. The CDR3, as DNA: TGTGCCAGCTCACCCGCGCTAGGGGGCGGAGAGACCCAGTACTTC. This codes for CASSPALGGGETQYF.

Ten or more counts support this clonotype. The J gene is TRBJ2-5, the V gene TRBV20-1; 12 positions match TRBD1. The V and J ends lost 3 bases and 2 bases, in that order; junction bases with no gene match: 13. CDR1 and CDR2 (germline): DFQATT, SNEGSKA (reference sequence). CDR3 length: 18 amino acids. CDR3 in DNA: TGCAGTGCTAGTTTCCGGGACAGGGGGCGAGATTTGCAAGAGACCCAGTACTTC. Its protein is CSASFRDRGRDLQETQYF.

This rearrangement joins TRBV9 to TRBJ2-5, with D maybe TRBD2 (7 bases). Germline loops: CDR1 SGDLS, CDR2 YYNGEE. The V end lost 2 bases, the J end lost 1 base, and 9 bases lay between the germline ends. The CDR3 sequence is 14 residues long. The CDR3 nucleotides are TGTGCCAGCAGCGTCGGGGGGCTCCAAGAGACCCAGTACTTC. Translation: CASSVGGLQETQYF.

The chain employs TRBV6-1 and TRBJ2-2, with 7 bases fitting TRBD2. V was clipped by 6 bases and J by 7 bases; unmatched bases: 8. CDR3 length: 14 residues. Germline lookup yields CDR1 MNHNS and CDR2 SASEGT. CDR3 DNA sequence: TGTGCCAGCAGACCTCCGGGGGGTGTCGGGGAGCTGTTTTTT. This codes for CASRPPGGVGELFF.

This clonotype was recorded at least ten times. The chain recombines TRBV12-3 or TRBV12-4 with TRBJ2-5; 9 bases are shared with TRBD1. The CDR3 is 16 amino acids. Germline trimming cut 5 bases from V and 5 bases from J; bases unmatched to any gene: 12. The CDR3 DNA reads as TGTGCCAGCAGTAGGATCGGACAGGGGAGAGGGGAGACCCAGTACTTC. It encodes CASSRIGQGRGETQYF.

The chain links TRBV7-9 to TRBJ1-4; D possibly corresponds to TRBD1 (5 bases). CDR3 size: 14 residues. The V gene lost 5 bases and the J gene lost 8 bases, with 15 bases spanning the gap. Germline V gene lookup returns CDR1 SEHNR and CDR2 FQNEAQ (reference sequence). CDR3: CASSPNTRGEKLFF. The DNA of the CDR3 is TGTGCCAGCAGCCCAAACACCCGGGGGGAAAAACTGTTTTTT.